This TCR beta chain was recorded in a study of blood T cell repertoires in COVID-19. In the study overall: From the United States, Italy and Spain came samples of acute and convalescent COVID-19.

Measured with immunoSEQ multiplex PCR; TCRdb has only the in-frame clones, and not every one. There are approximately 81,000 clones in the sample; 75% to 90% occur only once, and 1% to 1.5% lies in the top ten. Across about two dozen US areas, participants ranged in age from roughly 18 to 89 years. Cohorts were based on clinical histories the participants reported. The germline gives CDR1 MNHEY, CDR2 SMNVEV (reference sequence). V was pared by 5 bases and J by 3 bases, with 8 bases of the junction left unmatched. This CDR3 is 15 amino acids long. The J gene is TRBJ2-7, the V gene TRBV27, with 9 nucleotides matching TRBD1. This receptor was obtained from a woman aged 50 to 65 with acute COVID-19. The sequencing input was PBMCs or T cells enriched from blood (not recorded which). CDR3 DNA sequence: TGTGCCAGCAGTCCACCTGGGACAGGGATCTACGAGCAGTACTTC. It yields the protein CASSPPGTGIYEQYF.